A single sample gave rise to the 17 T cell receptor beta chains below, sequenced in a study of cytomegalovirus exposure and HLA in healthy donors. Primers for the PCR totalled 60 Vbeta and 13 Jbeta. Assay: immunoSEQ multiplex PCR; the TCRdb copy retains only in-frame clones and omits some. Of some 120,000 clones in the sample, approximately 80% were seen once. Sequencing was performed on PBMCs. All receptors derive from a man under 40 in good health and CMV-seronegative.

The chain joins TRBV9 to TRBJ2-1, with TRBD2 identical over 14 bases. The V and J ends lost 3 bases and 6 bases, in that order; junction bases with no gene match: 17. The CDR3 runs 20 residues. Germline CDR1 is SGDLS and CDR2 is YYNGEE. The CDR3 DNA reads as TGTGCCAGCAGCGCACGAAGACTAGCGGGAGGGCCCTCGATGGGCAATGAGCAGTTCTTC. Translation gives CASSARRLAGGPSMGNEQFF.

The chain carries TRBV29-1 and TRBJ2-1; TRBD2 aligns across 10 bases. Germline V gene data show CDR1 as SQVTM and CDR2 as ANQGSEA. Trimming cost V 8 bases and J 8 bases; bases outside gene matches: 12. This CDR3 has 14 residues. CDR3 nucleotides: TGCAGCCCACTTCTCCTAGCGGGAGCTCATGAGCAGTTCTTC. Amino acids: CSPLLLAGAHEQFF.

The chain joins TRBV5-4 to TRBJ1-1, with D possibly TRBD1 on 6 matching bases. Trimming pared 4 bases from V and 1 base from J, leaving 17 bases between. Germline values: CDR1 SGHNT, CDR2 YYREEE (reference sequence). There are 16 residues in the CDR3. As DNA, the CDR3 is TGTGCCAGCAGCCCTAGGGGGGGGTTCGGGAACACTGAAGCTTTCTTT. This gives the protein CASSPRGGFGNTEAFF.

The genes are TRBV7-9 and TRBJ1-5, with D possibly TRBD1 on 6 matching bases. This CDR3 has 19 residues. Germline V lookup: CDR1 SEHNR, CDR2 FQNEAQ (reference sequence). The V end lost 1 base, the J end lost 1 base, and 20 bases lay between the germline ends. The CDR3 bases are TGTGCCAGCAGCTTAGGCCTCCAGGGGTTGGAGAGGAGCAATCAGCCCCAGCATTTT. Its translation: CASSLGLQGLERSNQPQHF.

This sequence joins TRBV6-1 and TRBJ1-5, with D unresolved. CDR1 and CDR2 (germline): MNHNS, SASEGT. The CDR3 runs to 13 residues. The CDR3 DNA sequence: TGTGTTACATCCTTGGGCCGCAATCAGCCCCAGCATTTT. Residues: CVTSLGRNQPQHF.

The chain carries TRBV19 and TRBJ2-7, with 7 bases lining up with TRBD1. CDR1 and CDR2 from the germline V gene are LNHDA and SQIVND (reference sequence). This CDR3 spans 12 amino acids. V was clipped by 6 bases and J by 5 bases; unmatched bases: 4. DNA of the CDR3: TGTGCCAGTAGCATAACAGGGGACGAGCAGTACTTC. This codes for CASSITGDEQYF.

The CDR3 DNA follows: TGTGCCAGCAGCCCCGGACTGAGGAGCGAAGAGACCCAGTACTTC. Protein product: CASSPGLRSEETQYF. This chain links TRBV6-5 with TRBJ2-5, with a tentative D call TRBD2 (5 bases). V lost 6 bases to trimming and J lost 3 bases, with 17 bases between them. The CDR3 extends over 15 amino acids. Germline CDR1 and CDR2: MNHEY and SVGAGI.

This clone was counted once. V and J are TRBV5-1 and TRBJ1-1; the match to TRBD1 covers 10 bases. The CDR3 contains 16 residues. Trimming took 2 bases from V and 4 from J; bases not matched to a gene: 8. CDR1 SGHRS and CDR2 YFSETQ come from the germline V gene. The CDR3 is CASSFGDRGMGTEAFF. CDR3 in DNA: TGCGCCAGCAGCTTTGGGGACAGGGGTATGGGCACTGAAGCTTTCTTT.

V usage is TRBV7-2 and J usage is TRBJ2-3; TRBD2 might be the D (6 bases). Per the germline V gene, CDR1 is SGHTA and CDR2 is FQGNSA. V was trimmed by 4 bases and J by 4 bases, leaving 15 bases between them. The CDR3 covers 15 residues. For the CDR3, the DNA is TGTGCCAGCAGCTCAGAACTAGCAAAGTCAGATACGCAGTATTTT. Amino acid sequence: CASSSELAKSDTQYF.

This clone was recorded a few times. The genes are TRBV18 and TRBJ2-7, with D possibly matching TRBD1 (5 bases). The CDR3 is 15 residues long. The germline V gene encodes CDR1 KGHSH and CDR2 LQKENI. The V end was cut by 3 bases, the J end by 5 bases, with 17 bases between. The CDR3 loop reads CASSPVDRGINEQYF. The CDR3 DNA reads TGTGCCAGCTCACCTGTCGATAGGGGAATCAACGAGCAGTACTTC.

This chain joins TRBV7-9 and TRBJ1-5; D is uncertain. Trimming stripped 5 bases from V and 6 bases from J, with 8 bases between. This CDR3 has 12 residues. CDR1 and CDR2 (germline): SEHNR, FQNEAQ (reference sequence). The CDR3 region is CASSRQGQPQHF. For the CDR3, the DNA is TGTGCCAGCAGCAGACAAGGTCAGCCCCAGCATTTT.

This clone was seen a few times. This rearrangement joins TRBV5-1 to TRBJ1-1; 8 bases fit TRBD1. J was trimmed by 2 bases and V by 3 bases; bases with no gene match: 6. The CDR3 spans 15 residues. Germline lookup yields CDR1 SGHRS and CDR2 YFSETQ. The CDR3 protein is CASSSSGGSNTEAFF. CDR3 sequence (DNA): TGCGCCAGCAGCTCCTCAGGGGGCAGCAACACTGAAGCTTTCTTT.

This clone has more than one count but fewer than ten. J is TRBJ2-7 and V is TRBV27, with 7 bases that match TRBD1. Germline lookup yields CDR1 MNHEY and CDR2 SMNVEV (reference sequence). The CDR3 runs to 13 residues. Trimming cost V 5 bases and J 3 bases; bases outside gene matches: 4. CDR3 sequence: CASSRDSIYEQYF. The CDR3 nucleotides are TGTGCCAGCAGTCGGGACAGTATCTACGAGCAGTACTTC.

CDR3 sequence: CASSFSLGAGVVYEQYF. In nucleotides, the CDR3 is TGCGCCAGCAGCTTTTCCTTGGGGGCGGGAGTGGTGTACGAGCAGTACTTC. V gene TRBV5-1 combines with J gene TRBJ2-7, with D perhaps matching TRBD2 (7 bases). Trimming pared 2 bases from V and 4 bases from J, leaving 22 bases between. The germline V gene has CDR1 SGHRS and CDR2 YFSETQ. This CDR3 is 17 amino acids long.

This chain connects TRBV27 to TRBJ2-1; 11 bases match TRBD2. The CDR3 sequence is 15 residues long. V lost 5 bases, J lost 5 bases, and 5 bases stayed unmatched. Germline V gene data show CDR1 as MNHEY and CDR2 as SMNVEV (reference sequence). The CDR3 DNA reads TGTGCCAGCAGTCTCGGGACTAGCGGTAACAATGAGCAGTTCTTC. This gives the protein CASSLGTSGNNEQFF.

V is TRBV27 and J is TRBJ2-2, with D tentatively TRBD1 (6 bases). Germline values: CDR1 MNHEY, CDR2 SMNVEV (reference sequence). With 4 bases removed from V and 5 bases from J, the gap between germline ends came to 14 bases. This CDR3 is built from 15 residues. Here the CDR3 DNA reads TGTGCCAGCAGTTCTGGGGGCGCAGGTACCGGGGAGCTGTTTTTT. Translation: CASSSGGAGTGELFF.

This clone appeared once. The V gene is TRBV28, the J gene TRBJ2-5, with a weak D call TRBD2 (6 bases). V shed 6 bases and J shed 11 bases, with 19 bases lying between them. This CDR3 contains 13 residues. Looked up from germline, CDR1 is MDHEN and CDR2 is SYDVKM. CDR3: CASSLGRIGEQYF. CDR3 DNA: TGTGCCAGCAGCCTGGGGAGGATAGGTGAGCAGTACTTC.